A selection of T cell receptor beta chains follows, all from one sample in a study of T cell repertoires in cytomegalovirus infection. Their specific antigens are unknown. TCRdb reanalysed the reads using MiXCR and keeps one entry per CDR3 protein. This table has fewer than 150,000 distinct CDR3 sequences, 30% appearing once. Sequencing was performed on CD8+ T cells from cultured PBMCs, taken from culture after CMV antigen stimulation. These receptors all stem from a human donor in good health (CMV status not recorded). Some clones in this sample may be carry-over from other donors' samples. Both conserved end residues are trimmed from each CDR3.

12 TRBV29-1 SVEGSLSGNTIY
14 TRBV29-1 SVEGTGTETYNEQF
13 TRBV12-3/TRBV12-4 ASSFRGMGNQPQH
13 TRBV4-1 ASSQDKGGQETQY
11 TRBV7-2 ASNRGLSQPQH
11 TRBV24-1 ATSDFGGQPQH
12 TRBV27 ASSETSFSYEQY
14 TRBV11-2 ASSAVWDRGYNEQF
14 TRBV9 ASSRGAGPGGGEQY
12 TRBV20-1 SASLRTGESPLH
9 TRBV19 ATSVGTEAF
14 TRBV2 ASSDVTGTNTGELF
12 TRBV10-2 ASSESPSNQPQH
19 TRBV6-8 ASSWPRKNGISPGAKNIQY
12 TRBV6-1 ASSESGLNTEAF
13 TRBV4-1 ASSQTEERYNEQF
16 TRBV6-2/TRBV6-3 ASSYSGWSAGVAETQY
14 TRBV6-6 ASSYSPTGVAYEQY
17 TRBV6-6 ASSYSKVSQGRYWEKLF
14 TRBV7-9 ASSHHPYRASDTQY
10 TRBV19 ASSAGVFEQY
14 TRBV27 ASSSWTGGLNTEAF
10 TRBV7-6 ATKDTFYGYT
12 TRBV12-3/TRBV12-4 ASSFGGGNNEQF
14 TRBV9 ASSVAIQGGTDTQY
11 TRBV6-5 ASSSSGGTEAF
13 TRBV4-2 ASSQEAGGQETQY
13 TRBV7-9 ASSSAQGVGGKLF
13 TRBV19 ASSDTGGAIETQY
10 TRBV14 ASSEGSSEAF
10 TRBV12-3/TRBV12-4 ASSWDGYGYT
14 TRBV2 ASTESSSPSYNEQF
10 TRBV7-9 AAGTGGDEQY
12 TRBV27 ASSPQKLGNEQF
13 TRBV24-1 ATSDTGRGTDTQY
13 TRBV12-3/TRBV12-4 ASSSRGAIGNTIY
13 TRBV6-2/TRBV6-3 ASSVIGARDQPQH
14 TRBV28 ASSLRTGPLRDGYT
13 TRBV15 ATSTRGGSGNTIY
15 TRBV5-4 ASSSGTQRTNTGELF
10 TRBV24-1 ATGGGGQPQH
12 TRBV11-1 ASSLDMGAETQY
17 TRBV27 ASSLSPGVAGGQTDTQY
12 TRBV7-3 ASSPTDGANVLT
12 TRBV12-3/TRBV12-4 ASSLRGASDTQY
13 TRBV9 ASSVGRSAGNTIY
13 TRBV7-9 ASSFTSGVGYEQY
14 TRBV7-6 ASSLGRMGGAYGYT